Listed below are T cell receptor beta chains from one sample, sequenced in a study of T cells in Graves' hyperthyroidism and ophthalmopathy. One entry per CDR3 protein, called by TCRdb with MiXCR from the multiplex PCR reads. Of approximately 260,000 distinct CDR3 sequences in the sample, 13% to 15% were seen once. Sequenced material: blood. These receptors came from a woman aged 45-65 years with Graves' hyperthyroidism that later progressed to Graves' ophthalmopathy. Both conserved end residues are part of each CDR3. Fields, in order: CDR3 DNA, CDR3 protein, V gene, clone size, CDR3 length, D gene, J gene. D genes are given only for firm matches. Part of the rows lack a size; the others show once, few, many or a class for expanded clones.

CDR3 DNA: TGCAGTGCTAGTGTCCGGGACAGACGTGTTTCTGGGGCCAACGTCCTGACTTTC
CDR3 protein: CSASVRDRRVSGANVLTF
V gene: TRBV20-1
clone size: many
CDR3 length: 18
D gene: TRBD1
J gene: TRBJ2-6

CDR3 DNA: TGTGCCAGCAAAAACCTCTTGGGCACCGGGGAGCTGTTTTTT
CDR3 protein: CASKNLLGTGELFF
V gene: TRBV5-6
clone size: NA
CDR3 length: 14
D gene: NA
J gene: TRBJ2-2

CDR3 DNA: TGCGCCAGCAGCTTGGCTGTCGGGACCCAGTACTTC
CDR3 protein: CASSLAVGTQYF
V gene: TRBV5-1
clone size: many
CDR3 length: 12
D gene: NA
J gene: TRBJ2-5

CDR3 DNA: TGTGCCAGCATTTCCCTAGCGGGAGTGAGCACAGATACGCAGTATTTT
CDR3 protein: CASISLAGVSTDTQYF
V gene: TRBV6-1
clone size: NA
CDR3 length: 16
D gene: TRBD2
J gene: TRBJ2-3

CDR3 DNA: TGTGCCAGCGGAAGGGTTTACGAGCAGTACTTC
CDR3 protein: CASGRVYEQYF
V gene: TRBV6-1
clone size: few
CDR3 length: 11
D gene: NA
J gene: TRBJ2-7

CDR3 DNA: TGTGCCAGCAGCGTCCAAGGCAGGACAGATACGCAGTATTTT
CDR3 protein: CASSVQGRTDTQYF
V gene: TRBV9
clone size: few
CDR3 length: 14
D gene: NA
J gene: TRBJ2-3

CDR3 DNA: TGTGCCAGCAAAAGCGGTAGCTCCTACGAGCAGTACTTC
CDR3 protein: CASKSGSSYEQYF
V gene: TRBV28
clone size: many
CDR3 length: 13
D gene: NA
J gene: TRBJ2-7

CDR3 DNA: TGTGCCAGCAGCAAAATGCAGGGGGCTGACTATGGCTACACCTTC
CDR3 protein: CASSKMQGADYGYTF
V gene: TRBV6-1
clone size: few
CDR3 length: 15
D gene: TRBD1
J gene: TRBJ1-2

CDR3 DNA: TGTGCCAGCAGTGAATCTGGGTACGCCAAAAACATTCAGTACTTC
CDR3 protein: CASSESGYAKNIQYF
V gene: TRBV25-1
clone size: few
CDR3 length: 15
D gene: NA
J gene: TRBJ2-4

CDR3 DNA: TGTGCCAGCAGTTTTACGGGAGGGGGAAATGAGCAGTTCTTC
CDR3 protein: CASSFTGGGNEQFF
V gene: TRBV6-2/TRBV6-3
clone size: NA
CDR3 length: 14
D gene: TRBD2
J gene: TRBJ2-1

CDR3 DNA: TGTGCCAGCAGCTTAGGGGGTCGGGACAGGGTATATGGCTACACCTTC
CDR3 protein: CASSLGGRDRVYGYTF
V gene: TRBV7-9
clone size: few
CDR3 length: 16
D gene: TRBD1
J gene: TRBJ1-2

CDR3 DNA: TGTGCCAGCAGCCCGGACTACGGCTATGGCTACACCTTC
CDR3 protein: CASSPDYGYGYTF
V gene: TRBV7-9
clone size: many
CDR3 length: 13
D gene: NA
J gene: TRBJ1-2

CDR3 DNA: TGCAGTGCTACCTCCGGGACGACCCAAGAGACCCAGTACTTC
CDR3 protein: CSATSGTTQETQYF
V gene: TRBV20-1
clone size: many
CDR3 length: 14
D gene: NA
J gene: TRBJ2-5

CDR3 DNA: TGTGCCAGCAGCCAAGAATCTAGCGGGCCAAATACGCAGTATTTT
CDR3 protein: CASSQESSGPNTQYF
V gene: TRBV3-1
clone size: many
CDR3 length: 15
D gene: TRBD2
J gene: TRBJ2-3

CDR3 DNA: TGTGCCAGCAGCCAGACAGGACAGGACTATGGCTACACCTTC
CDR3 protein: CASSQTGQDYGYTF
V gene: TRBV2
clone size: many
CDR3 length: 14
D gene: TRBD1
J gene: TRBJ1-2

CDR3 DNA: TGTGCCATCAGTGAACTTGAGAACCAGTATCAGCCCCAGCATTTT
CDR3 protein: CAISELENQYQPQHF
V gene: TRBV10-3
clone size: many
CDR3 length: 15
D gene: NA
J gene: TRBJ1-5

CDR3 DNA: TGTGCCAGCAGTTTAAACAGGGGGCTCTACGAGCAGTACTTC
CDR3 protein: CASSLNRGLYEQYF
V gene: TRBV28
clone size: many
CDR3 length: 14
D gene: TRBD1
J gene: TRBJ2-7

CDR3 DNA: TGTGCCAGCAGTGAGGACCATTACAATGAGCAGTTCTTC
CDR3 protein: CASSEDHYNEQFF
V gene: TRBV2
clone size: many
CDR3 length: 13
D gene: NA
J gene: TRBJ2-1

CDR3 DNA: TGTGCCAGCAGTTTAAGGACAGGGATCTTAGAGCAGTTCTTC
CDR3 protein: CASSLRTGILEQFF
V gene: TRBV12-3/TRBV12-4
clone size: many
CDR3 length: 14
D gene: TRBD1
J gene: TRBJ2-1

CDR3 DNA: TGTGCCAGCAGTGGCCGACTAGCGGGAGGTTTCAACACCGGGGAGCTGTTTTTT
CDR3 protein: CASSGRLAGGFNTGELFF
V gene: TRBV25-1
clone size: few
CDR3 length: 18
D gene: TRBD2
J gene: TRBJ2-2

CDR3 DNA: TGCAGTGCCTCGTCGGGATTTCCTTATGGCTACACCTTC
CDR3 protein: CSASSGFPYGYTF
V gene: TRBV20-1
clone size: many
CDR3 length: 13
D gene: NA
J gene: TRBJ1-2

CDR3 DNA: TGTGCCAGCAGCTTACGGAGGACCAGACAAGAGACCCAGTACTTC
CDR3 protein: CASSLRRTRQETQYF
V gene: TRBV7-8
clone size: many
CDR3 length: 15
D gene: NA
J gene: TRBJ2-5

CDR3 DNA: TGTGCCAGCAGTTACTCAGCTAGGGGGCCGGAGGGTGCCGGGGCCAACGTCCTGACTTTC
CDR3 protein: CASSYSARGPEGAGANVLTF
V gene: TRBV6-2/TRBV6-3
clone size: once
CDR3 length: 20
D gene: NA
J gene: TRBJ2-6

CDR3 DNA: TGTGCCAGCAGTTACACCCCCGGGGAGGGCGGCGGCTACACCTTC
CDR3 protein: CASSYTPGEGGGYTF
V gene: TRBV6-5
clone size: many
CDR3 length: 15
D gene: NA
J gene: TRBJ1-2

CDR3 DNA: TGTGCCAGCACCCCAGGACTAGCGGGAAACTACGAGCAGTACTTC
CDR3 protein: CASTPGLAGNYEQYF
V gene: TRBV28
clone size: many
CDR3 length: 15
D gene: TRBD2
J gene: TRBJ2-7

CDR3 DNA: TGTGCCAGCAGCGCCTTCAGGAACACTGAAGCTTTCTTT
CDR3 protein: CASSAFRNTEAFF
V gene: TRBV13
clone size: NA
CDR3 length: 13
D gene: NA
J gene: TRBJ1-1

CDR3 DNA: TGTGCCAGCAGCTTAGGGGTCCCTGAGGTAGCGGGAGAAAGGACAGATACGCAGTATTTT
CDR3 protein: CASSLGVPEVAGERTDTQYF
V gene: TRBV13
clone size: few
CDR3 length: 20
D gene: TRBD2
J gene: TRBJ2-3

CDR3 DNA: TGTGCCATCAGTGAGAGGCACTCACCCCTCCACTTT
CDR3 protein: CAISERHSPLHF
V gene: TRBV10-3
clone size: few
CDR3 length: 12
D gene: NA
J gene: TRBJ1-6

CDR3 DNA: TGTGCCAGCTCACCAAAAGAGGCAGGGGGAAGTGAAAAACTGTTTTTT
CDR3 protein: CASSPKEAGGSEKLFF
V gene: TRBV18
clone size: many
CDR3 length: 16
D gene: TRBD1
J gene: TRBJ1-4

CDR3 DNA: TGTGCCAGCAGCGAGACAGGGGTGAGGTACAATGAGCAGTTCTTC
CDR3 protein: CASSETGVRYNEQFF
V gene: TRBV11-1
clone size: few
CDR3 length: 15
D gene: TRBD1
J gene: TRBJ2-1

CDR3 DNA: TGCAGTGCTAGGTCCGGGACAGGGCGCTATGGCTACACCTTC
CDR3 protein: CSARSGTGRYGYTF
V gene: TRBV20-1
clone size: many
CDR3 length: 14
D gene: TRBD1
J gene: TRBJ1-2

CDR3 DNA: TGTGCCAGCAGCCCCAGCGCGGCCTCCTACGAGCAGTACTTC
CDR3 protein: CASSPSAASYEQYF
V gene: TRBV7-9
clone size: many
CDR3 length: 14
D gene: NA
J gene: TRBJ2-7

CDR3 DNA: TGTGCCAGCAGCTTAACCGTATCCAAAAACATTCAGTACTTC
CDR3 protein: CASSLTVSKNIQYF
V gene: TRBV7-9
clone size: NA
CDR3 length: 14
D gene: NA
J gene: TRBJ2-4

CDR3 DNA: TGTGCCACAGGAGTGGACCCCTACGAGCAGTACTTC
CDR3 protein: CATGVDPYEQYF
V gene: TRBV9
clone size: NA
CDR3 length: 12
D gene: NA
J gene: TRBJ2-7

CDR3 DNA: TGCGCCAGCAGCCAAGATCCCGGACAGGGGAGTCAGCCCCAGCATTTT
CDR3 protein: CASSQDPGQGSQPQHF
V gene: TRBV4-1
clone size: NA
CDR3 length: 16
D gene: TRBD1
J gene: TRBJ1-5

CDR3 DNA: TGTGCCAGCAGCTTAGATCTCCACAGGGAAGGCTACACCTTC
CDR3 protein: CASSLDLHREGYTF
V gene: TRBV28
clone size: NA
CDR3 length: 14
D gene: NA
J gene: TRBJ1-2

CDR3 DNA: TGTGCCAGCCTCTCGACCCAGGGGGCGCGGGGCTATGGCTACACCTTC
CDR3 protein: CASLSTQGARGYGYTF
V gene: TRBV6-1
clone size: few
CDR3 length: 16
D gene: TRBD1
J gene: TRBJ1-2

CDR3 DNA: TGTGCCAGCAGCCCCGGCGCTCTAATCTACGAGCAGTACTTC
CDR3 protein: CASSPGALIYEQYF
V gene: TRBV7-2
clone size: NA
CDR3 length: 14
D gene: NA
J gene: TRBJ2-7

CDR3 DNA: TGTGCCAGCCGCGAGGGACAGGGGAACACCGGGGAGCTGTTTTTT
CDR3 protein: CASREGQGNTGELFF
V gene: TRBV28
clone size: many
CDR3 length: 15
D gene: TRBD1
J gene: TRBJ2-2

CDR3 DNA: TGCGCCAGCAGCTTCCTCGGGCTCCAGGACGAGCAGTACTTC
CDR3 protein: CASSFLGLQDEQYF
V gene: TRBV5-1
clone size: many
CDR3 length: 14
D gene: NA
J gene: TRBJ2-7

CDR3 DNA: TGCAGTGCTCAGGACCCCGGAGGTCCGAACACCGGGGAGCTGTTTTTT
CDR3 protein: CSAQDPGGPNTGELFF
V gene: TRBV20-1
clone size: many
CDR3 length: 16
D gene: NA
J gene: TRBJ2-2

CDR3 DNA: TGTGCCAGCAGTGAAAATAGGCCACGGGCGGGATCACCCCTCCACTTT
CDR3 protein: CASSENRPRAGSPLHF
V gene: TRBV2
clone size: many
CDR3 length: 16
D gene: NA
J gene: TRBJ1-6

CDR3 DNA: TGTGCCAGCAGCGCACTAGCGGAAGCCAAAAACATTCAGTACTTC
CDR3 protein: CASSALAEAKNIQYF
V gene: TRBV7-9
clone size: many
CDR3 length: 15
D gene: TRBD2
J gene: TRBJ2-4

CDR3 DNA: TGCGCCAGCAGCTTGGTGGGGGTTGATGGCTACACCTTC
CDR3 protein: CASSLVGVDGYTF
V gene: TRBV5-1
clone size: many
CDR3 length: 13
D gene: NA
J gene: TRBJ1-2

CDR3 DNA: TGTGCCAGCATGGGGATTCGGGCAGAGGAGCAGTTCTTC
CDR3 protein: CASMGIRAEEQFF
V gene: TRBV6-1
clone size: many
CDR3 length: 13
D gene: NA
J gene: TRBJ2-1

CDR3 DNA: TGTGCCAGCTCAACCCAAGGGGGGCCCCTCCAGGGCTACACCTTC
CDR3 protein: CASSTQGGPLQGYTF
V gene: TRBV3-1
clone size: NA
CDR3 length: 15
D gene: NA
J gene: TRBJ1-2

CDR3 DNA: TGCGCCAGTAAAACGGGACTAGCGGGTTACGAGCAGTACTTC
CDR3 protein: CASKTGLAGYEQYF
V gene: TRBV5-1
clone size: NA
CDR3 length: 14
D gene: TRBD2
J gene: TRBJ2-7

CDR3 DNA: TGTGCCAGCCCCTGTGATGAGGATGAGCAGTTCTTC
CDR3 protein: CASPCDEDEQFF
V gene: TRBV6-1
clone size: many
CDR3 length: 12
D gene: NA
J gene: TRBJ2-1

CDR3 DNA: TGTGCCAGCACCGCGCGGCCACCGGGACAGGTTGCCCAGGAGCTGTTTTTT
CDR3 protein: CASTARPPGQVAQELFF
V gene: TRBV6-2/TRBV6-3
clone size: many
CDR3 length: 17
D gene: TRBD1
J gene: TRBJ2-2

CDR3 DNA: TGTGCCAGCAGCTTAGCGCGTAGGAGTTATGGCTACACCTTC
CDR3 protein: CASSLARRSYGYTF
V gene: TRBV7-2
clone size: many
CDR3 length: 14
D gene: NA
J gene: TRBJ1-2